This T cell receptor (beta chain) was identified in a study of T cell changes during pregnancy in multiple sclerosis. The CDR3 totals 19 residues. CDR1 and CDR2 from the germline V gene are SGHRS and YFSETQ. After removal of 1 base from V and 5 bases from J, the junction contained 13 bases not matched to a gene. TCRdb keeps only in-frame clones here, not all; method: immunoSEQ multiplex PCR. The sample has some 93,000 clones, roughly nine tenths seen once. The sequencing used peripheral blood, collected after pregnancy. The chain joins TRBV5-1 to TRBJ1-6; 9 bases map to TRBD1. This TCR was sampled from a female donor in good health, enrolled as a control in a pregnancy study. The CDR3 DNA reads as TGCGCCAGCAGCTTGCGAACCGGGACAGGGTCGGTGAATAATTCACCCCTCCACTTT. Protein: CASSLRTGTGSVNNSPLHF.